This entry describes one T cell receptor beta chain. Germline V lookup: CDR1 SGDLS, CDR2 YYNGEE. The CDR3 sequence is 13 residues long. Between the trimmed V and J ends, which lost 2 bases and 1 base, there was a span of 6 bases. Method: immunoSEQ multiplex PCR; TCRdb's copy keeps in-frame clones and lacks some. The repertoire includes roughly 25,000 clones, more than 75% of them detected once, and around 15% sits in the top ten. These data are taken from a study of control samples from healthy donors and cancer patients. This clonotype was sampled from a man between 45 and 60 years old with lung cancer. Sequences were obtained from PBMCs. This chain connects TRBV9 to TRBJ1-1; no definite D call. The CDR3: CASSVNPNTEAFF. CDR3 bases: TGTGCCAGCAGCGTGAACCCGAACACTGAAGCTTTCTTT.